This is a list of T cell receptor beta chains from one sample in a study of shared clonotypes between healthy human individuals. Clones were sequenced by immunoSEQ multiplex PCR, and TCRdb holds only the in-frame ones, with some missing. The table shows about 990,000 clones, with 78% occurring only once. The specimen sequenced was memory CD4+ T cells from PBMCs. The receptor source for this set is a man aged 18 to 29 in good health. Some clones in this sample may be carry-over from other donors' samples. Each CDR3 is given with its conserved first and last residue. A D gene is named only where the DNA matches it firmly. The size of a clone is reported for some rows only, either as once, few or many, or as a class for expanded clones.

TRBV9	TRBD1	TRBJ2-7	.	TGTGCCAGCAGCGGCGGACAGGGGAACTACGAGCAGTACTTC	CASSGGQGNYEQYF
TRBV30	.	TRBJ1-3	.	TGTGCCTGGAGCCTGAAACCGGCCGGAAACACCATATATTTT	CAWSLKPAGNTIYF
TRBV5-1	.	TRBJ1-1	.	TGCGCCAGCAGCTTGCAGGCCTCGAGGACTGAAGCTTTCTTT	CASSLQASRTEAFF
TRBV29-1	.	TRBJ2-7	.	TGCAGCGTTGGGGACCGGTGGAACTCCTACGAGCAGTACTTC	CSVGDRWNSYEQYF
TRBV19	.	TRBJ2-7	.	TGTGCCAGTAGTGATCTAGCGTCCTCCTACGAGCAGTACTTC	CASSDLASSYEQYF
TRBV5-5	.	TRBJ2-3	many	TGTGCCAGCAGCTTGGAGGGCACAGATACGCAGTATTTT	CASSLEGTDTQYF
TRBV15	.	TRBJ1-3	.	TGTGCCACCAGCAGAGATACGAGCTCTGGAAACACCATATATTTT	CATSRDTSSGNTIYF
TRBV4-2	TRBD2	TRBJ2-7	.	TGTGCCAGCAGCCTATCGGTAGCGGGGGCCTACGAGCAGTACTTC	CASSLSVAGAYEQYF
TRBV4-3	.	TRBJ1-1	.	TGCGCCAGCAGCCGGTATAGGATGAACACTGAAGCTTTCTTT	CASSRYRMNTEAFF
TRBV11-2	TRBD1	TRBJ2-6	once	TGTGCCAGCTCCGAGCAGGGGGCGCTAGGGGCCAACGTCCTGACTTTC	CASSEQGALGANVLTF
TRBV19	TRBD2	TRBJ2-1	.	TGTGCCAGTAGAAGCGGGAGCTCCTACAATGAGCAGTTCTTC	CASRSGSSYNEQFF
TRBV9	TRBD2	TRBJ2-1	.	TGTGCCAGCAGCCCCAGACTAGCGGGAGGGCCTCGGGGCAATGAGCAGTTCTTC	CASSPRLAGGPRGNEQFF
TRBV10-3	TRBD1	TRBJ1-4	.	TGTGCCATCAGTGAGTTTACAGGGGAGGCGGAAAAACTGTTTTTT	CAISEFTGEAEKLFF
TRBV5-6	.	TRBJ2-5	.	TGTGCCAGCAGCGGGAAGGGGGAGACCCAGTACTTC	CASSGKGETQYF
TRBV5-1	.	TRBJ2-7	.	TGCGCCAGCAGCTTGGCTCCGGCCTCCCTCTCCTACGAGCAGTACTTC	CASSLAPASLSYEQYF
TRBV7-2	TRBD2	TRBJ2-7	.	TGTGCCGAGGGCGGGAGTTACTACGAGCAGTACTTC	CAEGGSYYEQYF
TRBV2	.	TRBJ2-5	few	TGTGCCAGCTACCGGGACGCAGAAGAGACCCAGTACTTC	CASYRDAEETQYF
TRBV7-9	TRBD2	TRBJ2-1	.	TGTGCCACCTTAAGGACTAGCGGGAGTAGGGATGAGCAGTTCTTC	CATLRTSGSRDEQFF
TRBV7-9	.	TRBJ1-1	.	TGTGCCAGCAGCTTAGAGGCAGGGGCCACTGAAGCTTTCTTT	CASSLEAGATEAFF
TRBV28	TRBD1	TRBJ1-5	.	TGTGCCACCAGGCCCGTGGACAGGACCAATCAGCCCCAGCATTTT	CATRPVDRTNQPQHF
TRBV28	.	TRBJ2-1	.	TGTGCCAGCAGCCCCCCAGTGCACAATGAGCAGTTCTTC	CASSPPVHNEQFF
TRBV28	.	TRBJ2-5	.	TGTGCCAGCAGTTTTCGAGTTCGAGAGACCCAGTACTTC	CASSFRVRETQYF
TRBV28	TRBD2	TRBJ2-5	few	TGTGCCAGCAGTTTAGAAAGCGGGAGGGCCTCAGAGACCCAGTACTTC	CASSLESGRASETQYF
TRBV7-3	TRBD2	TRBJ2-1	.	TGTGCCAGCAGCCCTAGCGGGCATGAGCAGTTCTTC	CASSPSGHEQFF
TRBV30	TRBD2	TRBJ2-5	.	TGTGCCTGGAGTCTTCGGACTAGCGGGAGTTACCAAGAGACCCAGTACTTC	CAWSLRTSGSYQETQYF
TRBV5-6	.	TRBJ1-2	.	TGTGCCAGCAGGAAACAGATTAACTATGGCTACACCTTC	CASRKQINYGYTF
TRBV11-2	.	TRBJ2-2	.	TGTGCCAGCAGCGAAACCCGGAACACCGGGGAGCTGTTTTTT	CASSETRNTGELFF
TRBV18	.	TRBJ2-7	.	TGTGCCAGCTCACCGGCGGGGATCAACGAGCAGTACTTC	CASSPAGINEQYF
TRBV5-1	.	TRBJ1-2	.	TGCGCCAGCAGACCGACCGTCGGAGCTAACTATGGCTACACCTTC	CASRPTVGANYGYTF
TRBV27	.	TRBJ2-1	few	TGTGCCAGCAGTTTACGACAAGAGCAGTTCTTC	CASSLRQEQFF
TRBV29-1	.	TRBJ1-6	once	TGCAGCGTTGGGGACGGGGGAGGCTCACCCCTCCACTTT	CSVGDGGGSPLHF
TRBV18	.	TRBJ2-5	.	TGTGCCAGCTCATTGGGTCAAGAGACCCAGTACTTC	CASSLGQETQYF
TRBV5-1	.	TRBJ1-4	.	TGCGCCAGCAGCCCCACCCCGACTAATGAAAAACTGTTTTTT	CASSPTPTNEKLFF
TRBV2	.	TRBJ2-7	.	TGTGCCAGCAGGGCGGGCGAGCAGTACTTC	CASRAGEQYF
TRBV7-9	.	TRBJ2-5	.	TGTGCCAGCAGCCCCCAGGGTGGGGAAGAGACCCAGTACTTC	CASSPQGGEETQYF